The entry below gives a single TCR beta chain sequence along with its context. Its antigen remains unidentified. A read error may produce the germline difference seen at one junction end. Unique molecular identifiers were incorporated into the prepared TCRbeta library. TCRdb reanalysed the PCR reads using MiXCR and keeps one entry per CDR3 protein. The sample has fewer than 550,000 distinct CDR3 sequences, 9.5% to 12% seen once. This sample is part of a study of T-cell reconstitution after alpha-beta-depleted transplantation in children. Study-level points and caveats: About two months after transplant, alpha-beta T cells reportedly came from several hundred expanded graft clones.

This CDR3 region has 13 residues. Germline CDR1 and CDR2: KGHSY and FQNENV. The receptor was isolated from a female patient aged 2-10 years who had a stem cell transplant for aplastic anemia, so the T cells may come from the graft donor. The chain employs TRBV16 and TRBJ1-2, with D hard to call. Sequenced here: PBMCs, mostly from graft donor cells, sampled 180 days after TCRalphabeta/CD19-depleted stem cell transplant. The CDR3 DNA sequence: TGTGCCAGCAGCCCCAACTCTAAGTATGGCTACACCTTC. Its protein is CASSPNSKYGYTF.